Shown below are 14 T cell receptor beta chains from a single sample sequenced in a study of post-analysis software for immune sequencing data. Broader study findings: The five TRBV segments detected at higher frequency in patients than in controls included TRBV5-6, TRBV5-1 and TRBV20-1.

Unique molecular identifiers were built into the TCR beta cDNA libraries. TCRdb passed the PCR reads through MiXCR, listing each CDR3 protein once. The profile shows about 770,000 distinct CDR3 sequences, 46% of them singletons. Their recognized antigens are unknown. What was sequenced was blood. The receptors originated from a girl aged 5 to 17 with multiple sclerosis.

This clonotype was counted a few times. The genes are TRBV7-6 and TRBJ2-1; 11 bases agree with TRBD2. V lost 5 bases, J lost 9 bases, and 15 bases stayed unmatched. In germline, CDR1 is SGHVS, CDR2 FNYEAQ. This CDR3 region has 17 residues. This chain's CDR3 is CASSLPRGSGRAAEQFF. CDR3 sequence (DNA): TGTGCCAGCAGCCTCCCCCGGGGTAGCGGGAGGGCCGCTGAGCAGTTCTTC.

The chain couples TRBV12-3 or TRBV12-4 to TRBJ1-1; 11 bases are a match to TRBD1. V was pared by 3 bases and J by 10 bases, with 4 bases of the junction left unmatched. The CDR3 spans 13 residues. In nucleotides, the CDR3 is TGTGCCAGCAGTTTCGGGACAGGGGGTGGAGCTTTCTTT. Translating it yields CASSFGTGGGAFF.

To note about this clonotype: A read error may account for a junction end that differs from germline. The rearrangement joins TRBV7-3 to TRBJ2-5, with D hard to call. The CDR3 is made up of 16 amino acids. Germline V gene sequence: CDR1 SGHTA, CDR2 FQGTGA. In DNA form, the CDR3 reads TGTGCCAACAGCTTATCCGCCCTGAATTTCCAAGAGACCCAGTACTTC. Protein: CANSLSALNFQETQYF.

The chain is built from TRBV9 and TRBJ1-4; no firm D call. Germline CDR1 reads SGDLS; CDR2 reads YYNGEE. V lost 0 bases to trimming and J lost 6 bases, with 12 bases between them. CDR3 length: 15 residues. The CDR3 region is CASSVVEGGDEKLFF. The CDR3 DNA follows: TGTGCCAGCAGCGTAGTTGAGGGCGGGGATGAAAAACTGTTTTTT.

The chain couples TRBV9 to TRBJ2-4, with 9 bases matching TRBD2. The DNA matches TRBJ2-7 better at its end, which makes the J call doubtful. The germline V gene has CDR1 SGDLS and CDR2 YYNGEE. The CDR3 totals 15 residues. CDR3 nucleotides: TGTGCCAGCAGCGTAGAAGGGCTAGCGGGAAGCGAGCAGTACTTC. Encoded protein: CASSVEGLAGSEQYF.

The chain recombines TRBV3-1 with TRBJ2-5; D remains unclear. Germline V CDR1 and CDR2: LGHDT, YNNKEL (reference sequence). The V end was cut by 0 bases, the J end by 6 bases, with 5 bases between. CDR3 length equals 12 residues. Here the CDR3 reads CASSQEAKTQYF. The CDR3 region has the DNA TGTGCCAGCAGCCAAGAGGCAAAGACCCAGTACTTC.

The rearrangement uses TRBV5-1 and TRBJ2-7; 10 bases match TRBD2. The CDR3 extends over 15 amino acids. Germline CDR1 reads SGHRS; CDR2 reads YFSETQ. Unmatched junction bases numbered 6, after V lost 4 bases and J lost 2 bases. CDR3 loop: CASSLQAGGPYEQYF. The DNA for the CDR3 is TGCGCCAGCAGCCTACAAGCGGGAGGGCCCTACGAGCAGTACTTC.

The chain uses TRBV5-6 and TRBJ2-1; D is perhaps TRBD1 or TRBD2 (6 bases each). Germline CDR1 SGHDT, CDR2 YYEEEE. Trimming left V 1 base short and J 1 base short, with 18 bases between. CDR3 size: 18 residues. The CDR3 DNA sequence: TGTGCCAGCAGCTTGTCCCCTAAAGGAGGGGGGTCCTACAATGAGCAGTTCTTC. Translated: CASSLSPKGGGSYNEQFF. Full variable domain (rest looked up from reference TRBV5-6 and TRBJ2-1): DAGVTQSPTHLIKTRGQQVTLRCSPKSGHDTVSWYQQALGQGPQFIFQYYEEEERQRGNFPDRFSGHQFPNYSSELNVNALLLGDSALYLCASSLSPKGGGSYNEQFFGPGTRLTVL.

In this sample, this clonotype turned up a few times. The chain carries TRBV24-1 and TRBJ2-7, with a weak D call TRBD2 (5 bases). The J call may be mistaken, given a closer DNA end match to TRBJ2-5. The CDR3 loop spans 14 amino acids. Per germline, CDR1 KGHDR and CDR2 SFDVKD. The CDR3 DNA reads TGTGCCACCAGTGCCAGCGGAGACGGGGAGACCCAGTACTTC. Protein: CATSASGDGETQYF.

The rearrangement joins TRBV7-9 to TRBJ1-2; perhaps TRBD1 as D (5 bases). The germline gives CDR1 SEHNR, CDR2 FQNEAQ (reference sequence). The V and J ends lost 7 bases and 10 bases respectively, with 13 bases between them. There are 11 residues in the CDR3. The CDR3 bases are TGTGCCAGCACCAACGGGGGGGACTACACCTTC. Its translation: CASTNGGDYTF.

The genes are TRBV12-3 or TRBV12-4 and TRBJ1-2; 7 nucleotides match TRBD1. There are 15 residues in the CDR3. V shed 6 bases and J 6 bases; nucleotides not matched to a gene: 13. The CDR3 DNA sequence: TGTGCCAGCAGAGTCTGGGGTTTCGGGACAGATGGCTACACCTTC. This sequence encodes CASRVWGFGTDGYTF.

V gene TRBV7-2 combines with J gene TRBJ2-1; weak D call: TRBD1 (6 bases). V lost 5 bases to trimming and J lost 0 bases, with 17 bases between them. This CDR3 region has 17 residues. Germline V CDR1 and CDR2: SGHTA, FQGNSA. CDR3 residues: CASSPLGQGSSYNEQFF. CDR3 nucleotide sequence: TGTGCCAGCAGCCCACTGGGGCAGGGGAGCTCCTACAATGAGCAGTTCTTC.

The chain uses TRBV9 and TRBJ2-5; D not certain. This CDR3 is built from 14 residues. Deletions cut 0 bases from V and 5 bases from J, with 11 bases between. Germline V gene data show CDR1 as SGDLS and CDR2 as YYNGEE. The CDR3 nucleotides read TGTGCCAGCAGCGTAGCTACGGGTTGGGAGACCCAGTACTTC. Its protein is CASSVATGWETQYF.

V usage is TRBV3-1 and J usage is TRBJ2-7, with 10 positions matching TRBD2. The CDR3 has 18 amino acids. The V gene end was trimmed by 1 base and the J gene end by 0 bases; junction bases not matched to a gene: 9. Germline-derived CDR1 and CDR2 are LGHDT and YNNKEL (reference sequence). CDR3 in DNA: TGTGCCAGCAGCCAAGGTCCGGGACTAGCGTCAAGCTCCTACGAGCAGTACTTC. Its protein is CASSQGPGLASSSYEQYF.